The 30 T cell receptor beta chains given below trace back to one sample, sequenced in a study of T cell responses to AZD1222 COVID-19 vaccine. The repertoire was sequenced with immunoSEQ multiplex PCR; TCRdb's copy has only in-frame clones and lacks some. The data contain 100,000 to 150,000 clones, around 90% of them seen just once; the ten biggest clones take up 4.4%. Sequencing was performed on peripheral blood, taken on day 0 of MenACWY control vaccination. These receptor sequences come from an adult in good health.

The chain has TRBV6-4 and TRBJ1-1, with 11 bases that match TRBD1. Per the germline V gene, CDR1 is MRHNA and CDR2 is SNTAGT. This CDR3 contains 14 residues. Trimming took 5 bases from V and 4 from J; bases not matched to a gene: 3. Here the CDR3 DNA reads TGTGCCAGCAGTACCGGGACAGGGGGCACTGAAGCTTTCTTT. Translating gives CASSTGTGGTEAFF.

This chain uses TRBV18 with TRBJ1-6; D ambiguous. The germline V gene encodes CDR1 KGHSH and CDR2 LQKENI. This CDR3 has 12 amino acids. Trimming took 2 bases from V and 12 from J, leaving 8 bases between them. The CDR3: CASSPASQPLHF. CDR3 bases: TGTGCCAGCTCACCAGCGTCGCAACCCCTCCACTTT. Variable domain in full (rest from reference TRBV18 and TRBJ1-6): NAGVMQNPRHLVRRRGQEARLRCSPMKGHSHVYWYRQLPEEGLKFMVYLQKENIIDESGMPKERFSAEFPKEGPSILRIQQVVRGDSAAYFCASSPASQPLHFGNGTRLTVT.

Only one count was recorded for this clone. The chain employs TRBV4-1 and TRBJ2-5, with D possibly being TRBD2 (5 bases). The CDR3 totals 14 residues. Germline V gene lookup returns CDR1 MGHRA and CDR2 YSYEKL. Between the trimmed V and J ends, which lost 1 base and 4 bases, there was a span of 10 bases. Written as DNA, the CDR3 is TGCGCCAGCAGCCAAGCCCTAGCTGTAGAGACCCAGTACTTC. Translated: CASSQALAVETQYF.

CDR3 in DNA: TGTGCCAGTAGTTACGGCACACCCGCCGGGACGGAATATGGCTACACCTTC. As protein: CASSYGTPAGTEYGYTF. V and J are TRBV19 and TRBJ1-2; D might be TRBD1 (5 bases). The V gene's germline CDR1 is LNHDA and CDR2 SQIVND (reference sequence). With 5 bases removed from V and 5 bases from J, the gap between germline ends came to 24 bases. CDR3 length equals 17 residues.

This clone is a singleton in its sample. The rearrangement links TRBV5-1 to TRBJ2-3; D gene uncertain. The length of the CDR3 is 13 residues. V was trimmed by 10 bases and J by 1 base, leaving 13 bases between them. The germline CDR1 and CDR2 sequences are SGHRS and YFSETQ. This CDR3 is CAASVTGTDTQYF. CDR3 sequence (DNA): TGCGCCGCCTCGGTTACGGGCACAGATACGCAGTATTTT.

The chain uses TRBV4-1 and TRBJ2-3; tentatively, D is TRBD2 (7 bases). The germline CDR1 and CDR2 sequences are MGHRA and YSYEKL. With 1 base removed from V and 6 bases from J, the gap between germline ends came to 14 bases. The CDR3 spans 15 residues. This CDR3 reads CASSQVGGLDDTQYF. The CDR3 DNA reads as TGCGCCAGCAGCCAAGTGGGGGGGCTAGACGATACGCAGTATTTT.

In DNA, the CDR3 is TGTGCCAGCAGCCAAGTTCTAAAGGGGGCTAGGAACACTGAAGCTTTCTTT. Translating gives CASSQVLKGARNTEAFF. The chain joins TRBV3-1 (or the pseudogene TRBV3-2) to TRBJ1-1; 7 nucleotides match TRBD1. From germline, CDR1 is LGHDT and CDR2 YNNKEL (reference sequence). Germline trimming cut 1 base from V and 1 base from J; bases unmatched to any gene: 9. The CDR3 loop spans 17 amino acids.

The chain carries TRBV7-3 and TRBJ2-7; D gene uncertain. With 11 bases removed from V and 1 base from J, the gap between germline ends came to 21 bases. Germline V gene sequence: CDR1 SGHTA, CDR2 FQGTGA. The CDR3 length is 15 residues. The DNA of the CDR3 is TGTGCCCCTAAACTCGGCTCCCCCCCATCCTACGAGCAGTACTTC. Translating it yields CAPKLGSPPSYEQYF.

CDR3 sequence reads: CATSEGDRVTQPQHF. The CDR3 region has the DNA TGTGCCACCAGTGAGGGCGACAGGGTAACTCAGCCCCAGCATTTT. The V gene is TRBV24-1, the J gene TRBJ1-5; TRBD1 aligns across 7 bases. Germline V gene sequence: CDR1 KGHDR, CDR2 SFDVKD. This CDR3 has 15 amino acids. The V segment lost 4 bases and the J segment 6 bases; nucleotides outside the gene matches: 8.

The V call is TRBV4-3, the J call TRBJ1-5; maybe TRBD1 (5 bases). The germline V gene encodes CDR1 LGHNA and CDR2 YSLEER. The ends were cut back, 0 bases at V and 5 bases at J, with 8 bases in the middle. The CDR3 runs to 14 residues. CDR3 loop: CASSQEAGDQPQHF. The DNA of the CDR3 is TGCGCCAGCAGCCAAGAGGCGGGGGATCAGCCCCAGCATTTT.

The chain uses TRBV27 and TRBJ1-5, with D possibly TRBD1 on 5 matching bases. V lost 0 bases and J 8 bases, leaving 11 bases between the germline ends. CDR3 length: 14 amino acids. The germline gives CDR1 MNHEY, CDR2 SMNVEV (reference sequence). CDR3 DNA: TGTGCCAGCAGTTTATCCCCCTGGGGCGAGCCCCAGCATTTT. Translation: CASSLSPWGEPQHF.

The chain combines TRBV19 with TRBJ1-5; 7 bases align to TRBD1. This CDR3 has 17 amino acids. Looked up from germline, CDR1 is LNHDA and CDR2 is SQIVND (reference sequence). V trimming: 1 base; J trimming: 0 bases; junction bases outside the gene matches: 6. The CDR3 DNA reads as TGTGCCAGTAGTATAGGGACAGGAGGCGGTAGCAATCAGCCCCAGCATTTT. Translation gives CASSIGTGGGSNQPQHF. The complete variable domain, with remaining parts taken from reference TRBV19 and TRBJ1-5, reads DGGITQSPKYLFRKEGQNVTLSCEQNLNHDAMYWYRQDPGQGLRLIYYSQIVNDFQKGDIAEGYSVSREKKESFPLTVTSAQKNPTAFYLCASSIGTGGGSNQPQHFGDGTRLSIL.

Turning to this clone: Other nucleotide sequences in the sample specify the same CDR3. The chain joins TRBV29-1 to TRBJ1-5; D unresolved. The V gene's germline CDR1 is SQVTM and CDR2 ANQGSEA. The CDR3 extends over 10 amino acids. Trimming removed 4 bases at V and 5 bases at J, with 3 bases between. The DNA of the CDR3 is TGCAGCGTTGGCGATCAGCCCCAGCATTTT. As protein: CSVGDQPQHF.

V and J are TRBV7-6 and TRBJ1-1, with 8 nucleotides matching TRBD1. The ends lost 5 bases at V and 1 base at J; junction bases unmatched: 6. The CDR3 is 15 amino acids. CDR1 SGHVS and CDR2 FNYEAQ come from the germline V gene. CDR3 nucleotides: TGTGCCAGCAGCCAGGACAGGGTCGGGAACACTGAAGCTTTCTTT. Protein product: CASSQDRVGNTEAFF.

The chain employs TRBV6-5 and TRBJ2-1; no clear D. V shed 0 bases and J shed 7 bases, with 16 bases lying between them. Germline-derived CDR1 and CDR2 are MNHEY and SVGAGI. This CDR3 is built from 16 residues. DNA for the CDR3: TGTGCCAGCAGTTACTCGATTGGAGAAATTGGGAATGAGCAGTTCTTC. It specifies CASSYSIGEIGNEQFF.

The chain links TRBV19 to TRBJ1-1, with unresolved D. Per germline, CDR1 LNHDA and CDR2 SQIVND (reference sequence). This CDR3 is 13 amino acids long. With 5 bases removed from V and 11 bases from J, the gap between germline ends came to 18 bases. CDR3 loop: CASSSSGRREAFF. CDR3 sequence (DNA): TGTGCCAGTAGTTCCTCTGGTCGCCGGGAGGCTTTCTTT.

The rearrangement links TRBV27 to TRBJ1-6; no firm D call. Per the germline V gene, CDR1 is MNHEY and CDR2 is SMNVEV (reference sequence). The V end was cut by 3 bases, the J end by 8 bases, with 8 bases between. This CDR3 is built from 13 residues. The CDR3: CASSFTLDSPLHF. CDR3 in DNA: TGTGCCAGCAGTTTTACGCTAGATTCACCCCTCCACTTT.

J is TRBJ2-3 and V is TRBV27; 13 bases are a match to TRBD2. The CDR3 covers 17 residues. V trimming: 5 bases; J trimming: 6 bases; junction bases outside the gene matches: 11. CDR1 is MNHEY and CDR2 is SMNVEV in the germline V gene (reference sequence). In DNA form, the CDR3 reads TGTGCCAGCAGTCCCTCCGTAGGACTAGCGGGAGCCGATACGCAGTATTTT. This sequence encodes CASSPSVGLAGADTQYF.

This chain links TRBV30 with TRBJ2-7; D is possibly TRBD2 (8 bases). Germline V gives CDR1 GTSNPN, CDR2 SVGIG (reference sequence). The V gene lost 2 bases and the J gene lost 7 bases, with 45 bases spanning the gap. CDR3 size: 23 residues. The DNA for the CDR3 is TGTGCCTGGAGTCCATCCCGACAGGGCTCAGCGAGCGGGAGACAACCCTACGTCTCGGAGCAGTACTTC. This translates into CAWSPSRQGSASGRQPYVSEQYF.

This chain connects TRBV6-2 or TRBV6-3 to TRBJ2-7, with 7 bases fitting TRBD1. Trimming at V came to 3 bases and at J to 2 bases, leaving 4 bases not matched to a gene. The CDR3 is 14 residues long. Germline V lookup: CDR1 MNHEY, CDR2 SVGEGT. CDR3 amino acids: CASSYLDRTYEQYV. Written as DNA, the CDR3 is TGTGCCAGCAGTTATTTGGACAGGACCTACGAGCAGTACGTC.

This chain uses TRBV6-1 with TRBJ1-2, with D unresolved. The V gene's germline CDR1 is MNHNS and CDR2 SASEGT. Trimming took 3 bases from V and 2 from J, leaving 7 bases between them. CDR3 length: 13 residues. In DNA, the CDR3 is TGTGCCAGCAGTGAGGGAGGGAACTATGGCTACACCTTC. Its protein is CASSEGGNYGYTF.

This rearrangement joins TRBV5-1 to TRBJ2-1; 10 bases match TRBD2. Unmatched junction bases numbered 8, after V lost 1 base and J lost 1 base. Germline loops: CDR1 SGHRS, CDR2 YFSETQ. The CDR3 has 18 residues. Here the CDR3 reads CASSLLTGTSVSYNEQFF. DNA for the CDR3: TGCGCCAGCAGCTTGCTAACAGGGACTAGCGTTTCCTACAATGAGCAGTTCTTC.

The CDR3 DNA sequence: TGTGCCAGCAGCCCCCAGGGACCCTCCTACAATGAGCAGTTCTTC. This translates into CASSPQGPSYNEQFF. J is TRBJ2-1 and V is TRBV14; D could derive from TRBD1 or TRBD2 (5 bases each). V was trimmed by 4 bases and J by 0 bases, leaving 10 bases between them. This CDR3 is built from 15 residues. The germline CDR1 and CDR2 sequences are SGHDN and FVKESK.

This clone has just a few counts. This chain uses TRBV10-1 with TRBJ1-1; D is ambiguous. CDR3 length: 14 amino acids. Germline values: CDR1 WNHNN, CDR2 SYGVQD (reference sequence). The ends were cut back, 1 base at V and 0 bases at J, with 6 bases in the middle. The CDR3 sequence is CASSELRVNTEAFF. CDR3 coding DNA: TGCGCCAGCAGTGAGTTACGGGTGAACACTGAAGCTTTCTTT.

The CDR3 sequence: CASSQGILSGGAGNEQFF. The CDR3 DNA reads as TGCGCCAGCAGCCAAGGGATTCTTAGCGGGGGGGCCGGCAATGAGCAGTTCTTC. The rearrangement uses TRBV4-1 and TRBJ2-1, with 11 bases matching TRBD2. CDR3 length: 18 amino acids. CDR1 is MGHRA, CDR2 YSYEKL, per germline. J gave up 6 bases and V 1 base, and 11 bases lay outside the gene matches.

The rearrangement links TRBV5-1 to TRBJ2-3; 10 nucleotides agree with TRBD2. Germline-derived CDR1 and CDR2 are SGHRS and YFSETQ. V gave up 0 bases and J gave up 2 bases; unmatched junction bases: 3. The CDR3 has 16 amino acids. The CDR3 protein is CASSLATSGTTDTQYF. The CDR3 region has the DNA TGCGCCAGCAGCTTGGCAACTAGCGGGACCACAGATACGCAGTATTTT.

V usage is TRBV12-3 or TRBV12-4 and J usage is TRBJ2-7, with D uncertain. V was cut by 4 bases and J by 2 bases, with 9 bases left in between. This CDR3 spans 13 amino acids. CDR3 coding DNA: TGTGCCAGCAGTTATCGGCCAACCTACGAGCAGTACTTC. Protein: CASSYRPTYEQYF.

V is TRBV4-2 and J is TRBJ1-1, with TRBD1 identical over 9 bases. The CDR3 is made up of 16 amino acids. V dropped 3 bases and J dropped 5; count of bases not matched to a gene: 10. Germline CDR1 and CDR2: LGHNA and YNFKEQ. The CDR3 reads CASSQGTGTGWTEAFF. CDR3 sequence (DNA): TGTGCCAGCAGCCAGGGCACCGGGACAGGGTGGACTGAAGCTTTCTTT.

This sequence joins TRBV5-6 and TRBJ1-6; 8 nucleotides line up with TRBD1. With V trimmed by 0 bases and J by 5 bases, 4 bases remained unmatched. The CDR3 has 16 residues. Germline assignment: CDR1 SGHDT and CDR2 YYEEEE. CDR3 bases: TGTGCCAGCAGCTTGGGACCGGGACAGGATAATTCACCCCTCCACTTT. This encodes CASSLGPGQDNSPLHF.

This chain links TRBV7-9 with TRBJ2-7, with D possibly matching TRBD2 (5 bases). Germline V lookup: CDR1 SEHNR, CDR2 FQNEAQ (reference sequence). The CDR3 length is 14 residues. Trimming cost V 5 bases and J 0 bases, with 11 bases left between them. The CDR3 spells CASSPAVSSYEQYF. The CDR3 region has the DNA TGTGCCAGCAGCCCAGCGGTGAGCTCCTACGAGCAGTACTTC.